The sequence of this TCR beta chain was determined in a study of T cell responses to AZD1222 COVID-19 vaccine. The germline CDR1 and CDR2 sequences are SGHTS and YDEGEE. Trimming pared 4 bases from V and 0 bases from J, leaving 17 bases between. The CDR3 contains 17 residues. Assay used: immunoSEQ multiplex PCR; TCRdb lists only in-frame clones, some missing. Among roughly 270,000 clones listed, 90% to 95% were seen once. This TCR came from an adult who received the AZD1222 COVID-19 vaccine. V and J are TRBV5-8 and TRBJ1-5; tentatively, D is TRBD1 (6 bases). The material sequenced was peripheral blood, taken 28 days after the second AZD1222 dose. CDR3 amino acids: CASSAQQGDDSNQPQHF. Here the CDR3 DNA reads TGTGCCAGCAGCGCCCAACAGGGCGATGATAGCAATCAGCCCCAGCATTTT. Complete variable domain (other parts from reference TRBV5-8 and TRBJ1-5): EAGVTQSPTHLIKTRGQQATLRCSPISGHTSVYWYQQALGLGLQFLLWYDEGEERNRGNFPPRFSGRQFPNYSSELNVNALELEDSALYLCASSAQQGDDSNQPQHFGDGTRLSIL.